These 23 T cell receptor beta chains share one sample of origin, sequenced in a study of identical twins. TCRdb re-analysed the 5' RACE reads in MiXCR, keeping a single row per CDR3 protein. This repertoire shows fewer than 20,000 distinct CDR3 sequences, roughly 71% found once; its top ten account for under 7%. The sample comprised memory (CD45RO+) T cells sorted from blood. Receptors originate from a woman between 18 and 30 years old in good health. This table probably holds off-target reads from a library built for another chain.

V gene TRBV19 combines with J gene TRBJ2-1; D is unclear. Germline V gene data show CDR1 as LNHDA and CDR2 as SQIVND (reference sequence). CDR3 size: 16 residues. Trimming stripped 2 bases from V and 0 bases from J, with 11 bases between. CDR3 DNA: TGTGCCAGTAGTATAAGAGGCGCGAGCTCCTACAATGAGCAGTTCTTC. This sequence encodes CASSIRGASSYNEQFF. Together with reference TRBV19 and TRBJ2-1, the CDR3 gives the full variable domain: DGGITQSPKYLFRKEGQNVTLSCEQNLNHDAMYWYRQDPGQGLRLIYYSQIVNDFQKGDIAEGYSVSREKKESFPLTVTSAQKNPTAFYLCASSIRGASSYNEQFFGPGTRLTVL.

The chain uses TRBV7-2 and TRBJ2-1; TRBD2 is a possible D gene (7 bases). The V end lost 3 bases, the J end lost 7 bases, and 16 bases lay between the germline ends. CDR3 length: 15 amino acids. Germline V gene lookup returns CDR1 SGHTA and CDR2 FQGNSA. The CDR3 region is CASSLGGGGPNEQFF. The DNA for the CDR3 is TGTGCCAGCAGCTTGGGAGGGGGAGGGCCAAATGAGCAGTTCTTC.

The rearrangement links TRBV15 to TRBJ1-5, with 9 bases fitting TRBD1. CDR1 is LNHNV, CDR2 YYDKDF, per germline (reference sequence). V dropped 5 bases and J dropped 6; count of bases not matched to a gene: 11. The CDR3 runs 16 residues. The CDR3: CATSPSGTGQGQPQHF. In DNA, the CDR3 is TGTGCCACCAGCCCCTCCGGGACAGGGCAAGGTCAGCCCCAGCATTTT.

V gene TRBV24-1 combines with J gene TRBJ2-3; D possibly corresponds to TRBD1 (6 bases). This CDR3 has 14 residues. CDR1 is KGHDR and CDR2 is SFDVKD in the germline V gene. V was trimmed by 5 bases and J by 0 bases, leaving 8 bases between them. CDR3 in DNA: TGTGCCACCAGTGGAACAGGGAGCACAGATACGCAGTATTTT. It translates to CATSGTGSTDTQYF.

The rearrangement links TRBV4-3 to TRBJ2-3; 13 bases agree with TRBD2. Germline V CDR1 and CDR2: LGHNA, YSLEER. V lost 3 bases and J lost 3; bases outside the gene matches: 0. This CDR3 is 15 amino acids long. This chain's CDR3 is CASSQGLAGTDTQYF. CDR3 DNA sequence: TGCGCCAGCAGCCAGGGACTAGCGGGAACAGATACGCAGTATTTT.

This clonotype was found a few times. The CDR3 sequence is CASSSTRDTQYF. CDR3 coding DNA: TGTGCCAGTAGTTCGACGAGGGATACGCAGTATTTT. The gene calls are TRBV19 and TRBJ2-3; no firm D call. The V end was cut by 5 bases, the J end by 6 bases, with 9 bases between. Looked up from germline, CDR1 is LNHDA and CDR2 is SQIVND (reference sequence). CDR3 length: 12 amino acids. Supplemented by reference TRBV19 and TRBJ2-3, the full variable domain reads DGGITQSPKYLFRKEGQNVTLSCEQNLNHDAMYWYRQDPGQGLRLIYYSQIVNDFQKGDIAEGYSVSREKKESFPLTVTSAQKNPTAFYLCASSSTRDTQYFGPGTRLTVL.

J is TRBJ2-2 and V is TRBV21-1. TRBV21-1 corresponds to a pseudogene. The CDR3 is 13 residues long. The CDR3 reads CASSKSSTGELFF. The CDR3, as DNA: TGTGCCAGCAGCAAGAGCAGCACCGGGGAGCTGTTTTTT.

The genes are TRBV11-2 and TRBJ2-1; tentative D call: TRBD1 (7 bases). CDR1 SGHAT and CDR2 FQNNGV come from the germline V gene. V gave up 5 bases and J gave up 0 bases, with 23 bases separating them. The CDR3 contains 19 residues. The CDR3 region has the DNA TGTGCCAGCAGCCCCCCGACAGGGACTGTGCGCACCTCCTACAATGAGCAGTTCTTC. Its translation is CASSPPTGTVRTSYNEQFF. Looking up the rest from reference TRBV11-2 and TRBJ2-1 gives the full variable domain: EAGVAQSPRYKIIEKRQSVAFWCNPISGHATLYWYQQILGQGPKLLIQFQNNGVVDDSQLPKDRFSAERLKGVDSTLKIQPAKLEDSAVYLCASSPPTGTVRTSYNEQFFGPGTRLTVL.

This clonotype was seen a handful of times. This chain joins TRBV19 and TRBJ1-5; TRBD1 matches 7 bases. The CDR3 covers 14 residues. Losses at the gene ends were 5 bases for V and 4 bases for J; bases not matched to a gene: 5. In germline, CDR1 is LNHDA, CDR2 SQIVND (reference sequence). The CDR3 sequence: CASSLGTANQPQHF. The CDR3, as DNA: TGTGCCAGTAGTCTCGGGACAGCTAATCAGCCCCAGCATTTT.

CDR3 amino acids: CASRLAGELDTQYF. DNA for the CDR3: TGCGCCAGCAGACTAGCGGGAGAGCTAGATACGCAGTATTTT. The chain employs TRBV4-1 and TRBJ2-3; 11 nucleotides agree with TRBD2. The J segment lost 5 bases and the V segment lost 6 bases, leaving 4 bases of the junction unmatched. The V gene's germline CDR1 is MGHRA and CDR2 YSYEKL. The CDR3 spans 14 residues.

The chain carries TRBV19 and TRBJ2-7, with D possibly matching TRBD2 (6 bases). V lost 3 bases to trimming and J lost 3 bases, with 9 bases between them. The germline V gene encodes CDR1 LNHDA and CDR2 SQIVND (reference sequence). The CDR3 loop spans 13 amino acids. The CDR3 reads CASSMEGSYEQYF. As DNA, the CDR3 is TGTGCCAGTAGTATGGAGGGGAGCTACGAGCAGTACTTC.

This chain links TRBV5-1 with TRBJ2-5; no clear D gene. Germline loops: CDR1 SGHRS, CDR2 YFSETQ. V gave up 4 bases and J gave up 1 base, with 14 bases separating them. The CDR3 loop spans 15 amino acids. The CDR3 coding sequence is TGCGCCAGCAGCCCTAGGACGCGGCTCCAAGAGACCCAGTACTTC. It encodes CASSPRTRLQETQYF.

V gene TRBV6-2 or TRBV6-3 combines with J gene TRBJ1-1; D is unclear. In germline, CDR1 is MNHEY, CDR2 SVGEGT. Trimming stripped 6 bases from V and 4 bases from J, with 15 bases between. The CDR3 runs to 14 residues. The CDR3, as DNA: TGTGCCAGCAGCAATACCGACCGGAGCACTGAAGCTTTCTTT. This gives the protein CASSNTDRSTEAFF.

The chain couples TRBV11-3 to TRBJ2-7; D is ambiguous. The germline V and J ends were trimmed by 3 bases and 3 bases, with 15 bases remaining between them. Germline V gene sequence: CDR1 SGHNT, CDR2 YENEEA. CDR3 size: 15 residues. As DNA, the CDR3 is TGTGCCAGCAGCTTCGCGACTGGAGCACGCTACGAGCAGTACTTC. This encodes CASSFATGARYEQYF.

V usage is TRBV18 and J usage is TRBJ1-5; D is unresolved. V was pared by 6 bases and J by 1 base, with 7 bases between. CDR1 and CDR2 (germline): KGHSH, LQKENI. The CDR3 covers 13 residues. CDR3 residues: CASSPSSNQPQHF. The CDR3 DNA follows: TGTGCCAGCTCCCCTTCAAGCAATCAGCCCCAGCATTTT.

This clonotype was seen more than once but under ten times. The chain uses TRBV5-1 and TRBJ1-5; D is unresolved. CDR1 is SGHRS, CDR2 YFSETQ, per germline. The V end lost 1 base, the J end lost 7 bases, and 15 bases lay between the germline ends. The CDR3 contains 15 residues. The CDR3 protein is CASSLWSGVEQPQHF. In DNA form, the CDR3 reads TGCGCCAGCAGCTTGTGGTCGGGAGTTGAGCAGCCCCAGCATTTT.

CDR3 loop: CASSRGATTEAFF. The DNA of the CDR3 is TGTGCCAGCAGCCGAGGAGCGACCACTGAAGCTTTCTTT. The chain joins TRBV12-3 or TRBV12-4 to TRBJ1-1, with D unclear. The CDR3 runs 13 residues. V dropped 6 bases and J dropped 4 bases, with 12 bases sitting between them.

The chain carries TRBV5-5 and TRBJ2-7; D call uncertain. The V gene's germline CDR1 is SGHKS and CDR2 YYEKEE (reference sequence). The CDR3 spans 13 residues. The ends were cut back, 1 base at V and 2 bases at J, with 7 bases in the middle. The CDR3 DNA is TGTGCCAGCAGCTTGCAAGGAGCCTACGAGCAGTACTTC. This translates into CASSLQGAYEQYF.

The genes are TRBV2 and TRBJ2-3, with a possible D match to TRBD2 (6 bases). The V end was cut by 6 bases, the J end by 9 bases, with 13 bases between. The CDR3 has 12 residues. The germline V gene has CDR1 SNHLY and CDR2 FYNNEI. This CDR3 is CASSAGPQTQYF. CDR3 nucleotide sequence: TGTGCCAGCAGCGCGGGGCCGCAAACGCAGTATTTT.

V gene TRBV6-1 combines with J gene TRBJ2-6, with 13 positions matching TRBD2. Losses at the gene ends were 5 bases for V and 4 bases for J; bases not matched to a gene: 5. This CDR3 comprises 17 residues. In germline, CDR1 is MNHNS, CDR2 SASEGT. CDR3 amino acids: CASSRLAGGPGANVLTF. The CDR3 DNA reads TGTGCCAGCAGTAGACTAGCGGGAGGCCCAGGGGCCAACGTCCTGACTTTC.

This clonotype showed up just a few times. The chain employs TRBV11-2 and TRBJ2-3; D is unresolved. CDR3 length: 13 amino acids. V lost 1 base and J 6 bases, leaving 8 bases between the germline ends. The germline V gene encodes CDR1 SGHAT and CDR2 FQNNGV. CDR3 DNA sequence: TGTGCCAGCAGCTTAGTCCCCAGGGATACGCAGTATTTT. Protein sequence: CASSLVPRDTQYF.

The CDR3 protein is CASSRRLAGAGELFF. CDR3 coding DNA: TGTGCCAGCAGCCGACGACTAGCGGGAGCCGGGGAGCTGTTTTTT. This rearrangement joins TRBV14 to TRBJ2-2; the match to TRBD2 covers 12 bases. V shed 4 bases, J shed 6 bases, and the junction held 3 bases outside the gene matches. This CDR3 is 15 amino acids long. Germline V gives CDR1 SGHDN, CDR2 FVKESK.

This clonotype is deemed large. The V gene is TRBV27, the J gene TRBJ1-5, with D perhaps TRBD1 (6 bases). Germline V gives CDR1 MNHEY, CDR2 SMNVEV (reference sequence). Between the trimmed V and J ends, which lost 6 bases and 8 bases, there was a span of 11 bases. This CDR3 has 12 amino acids. Here the CDR3 DNA reads TGTGCCAGCAGGGGGGGCGGGGAGCCCCAGCATTTT. It encodes CASRGGGEPQHF.